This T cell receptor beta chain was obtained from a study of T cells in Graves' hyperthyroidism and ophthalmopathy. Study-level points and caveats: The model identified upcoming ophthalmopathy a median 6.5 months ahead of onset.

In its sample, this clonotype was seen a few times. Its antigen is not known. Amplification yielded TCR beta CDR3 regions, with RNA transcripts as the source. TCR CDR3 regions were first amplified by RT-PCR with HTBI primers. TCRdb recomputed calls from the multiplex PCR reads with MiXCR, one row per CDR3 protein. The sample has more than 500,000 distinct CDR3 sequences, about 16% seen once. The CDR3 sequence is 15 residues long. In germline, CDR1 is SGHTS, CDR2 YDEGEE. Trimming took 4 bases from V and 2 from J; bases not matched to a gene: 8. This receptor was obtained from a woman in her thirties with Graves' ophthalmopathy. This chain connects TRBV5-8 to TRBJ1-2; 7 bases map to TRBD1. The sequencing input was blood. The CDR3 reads CASSPGQEPNYGYTF. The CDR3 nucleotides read TGTGCCAGCAGCCCCGGACAGGAGCCCAACTATGGCTACACCTTC.